The clone carrying this T cell receptor (beta chain) was observed at least ten times. This specimen belongs to a study of T cells in Graves' hyperthyroidism and ophthalmopathy. The CDR3 has 16 amino acids. The germline gives CDR1 SGHRS, CDR2 YFSETQ. Losses at the gene ends were 6 bases for V and 0 bases for J; bases not matched to a gene: 11. PBMCs were derived from approximately 10 ml fresh peripheral blood. The CDR3 regions of TCR beta were amplified from RNA transcripts. A set of HTBI primers served as the primers for a first-round RT-PCR of the TCR CDR3. TCRdb reprocessed the multiplex PCR reads via MiXCR and lists one record per CDR3 protein. The sample consists of hundreds of thousands of distinct CDR3 sequences, around 15% of them appearing once.

The rearrangement uses TRBV5-1 and TRBJ2-7, with TRBD2 matching over 8 bases. Source material: blood. This TCR was recovered from a woman aged 55 to 70 with Graves' ophthalmopathy. CDR3 nucleotide sequence: TGCGCCAGCACAAGGGAACTAGCGGCGAACTCCTACGAGCAGTACTTC. It encodes CASTRELAANSYEQYF.